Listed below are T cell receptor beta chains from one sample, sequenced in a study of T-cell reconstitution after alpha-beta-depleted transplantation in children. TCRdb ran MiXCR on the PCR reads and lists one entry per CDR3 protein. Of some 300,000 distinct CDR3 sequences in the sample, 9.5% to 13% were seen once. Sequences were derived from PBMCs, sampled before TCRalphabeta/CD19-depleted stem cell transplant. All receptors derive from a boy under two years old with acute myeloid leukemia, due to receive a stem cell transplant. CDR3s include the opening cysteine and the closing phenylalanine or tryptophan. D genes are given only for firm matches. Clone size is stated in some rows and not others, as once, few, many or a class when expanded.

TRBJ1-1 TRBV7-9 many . TGTGCCAGCAGCTTAGAGACCCAGGGAGGAACTGAAGCTTTCTTT CASSLETQGGTEAFF
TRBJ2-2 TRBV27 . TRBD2 TGTGCCAGCAATCCCCTCGGGGCGGGAGGGAGGAATGGCGGGGAGCTGTTTTTT CASNPLGAGGRNGGELFF
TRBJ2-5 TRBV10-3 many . TGTGCCATCAAGGGGTTAGGGTACCAAGAGACCCAGTACTTC CAIKGLGYQETQYF
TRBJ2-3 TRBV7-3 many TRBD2 TGTGCCAGCAGCTTAACTGGAGAGCGGGGGAGCACAGATACGCAGTATTTT CASSLTGERGSTDTQYF
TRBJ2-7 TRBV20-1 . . TGCAGTGCTGGGACATTCTCCTACGAGCAGTACTTC CSAGTFSYEQYF
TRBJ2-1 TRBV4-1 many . TGCGCCAGCAGCCAGGGCCGGGACCCTCGGGATGAGCAGTTCTTC CASSQGRDPRDEQFF
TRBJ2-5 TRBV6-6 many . TGTGCCAGCAGTTACCGTCAGGGGGAGACCCAGTACTTC CASSYRQGETQYF
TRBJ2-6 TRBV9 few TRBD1 TGTGCCAGCAGCGTAGAAGTCCGGACAGGGGGCTCCTCTGGGGCCAACGTCCTGACTTTC CASSVEVRTGGSSGANVLTF
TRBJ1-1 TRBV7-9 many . TGTGCCATCTCGAGAGGGCGGACTGAAGCTTTCTTT CAISRGRTEAFF
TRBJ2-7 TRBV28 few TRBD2 TGTGCCATCAGCCCTTTTTGGACTAGCGGGAGGGCTGGCTACGAGCAGTACTTC CAISPFWTSGRAGYEQYF
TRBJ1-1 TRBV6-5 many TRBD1 TGTGCCAGCAGTCCTACAGGGGCGAACACTGAAGCTTTCTTT CASSPTGANTEAFF
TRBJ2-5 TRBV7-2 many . TGTGCCAGCAGCTCCGACAGAGGAGAGACCCAGTACTTC CASSSDRGETQYF
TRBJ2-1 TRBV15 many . TGTGCCACCGCGGCGTCCCCCTACAATGAGCAGTTCTTC CATAASPYNEQFF
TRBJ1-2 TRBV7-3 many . TGTGCCAGCAGCTTAATGCCAGGAAAGGAAGGCTACACCTTC CASSLMPGKEGYTF
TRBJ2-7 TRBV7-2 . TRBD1 TGTGCCAGCAGCTTAGGGGGACAGGGCCACGAGCAGTACTTC CASSLGGQGHEQYF
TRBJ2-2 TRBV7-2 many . TGTGCCAGCACCGGAACAGGGTCCGGGGAGCTGTTTTTT CASTGTGSGELFF
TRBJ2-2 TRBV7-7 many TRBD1 TGTGCCAGCAGAGCCTCCGGGACAGGGGGGACCGGGGAGCTGTTTTTT CASRASGTGGTGELFF
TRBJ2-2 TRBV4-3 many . TGCGCCAGCAGCCGGATACTCACCGGGGAGCTGTTTTTT CASSRILTGELFF
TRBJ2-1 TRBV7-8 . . TGTGCCAGCAGCTTAGCCGGGACATACAATGAGCAGATCTTC CASSLAGTYNEQIF
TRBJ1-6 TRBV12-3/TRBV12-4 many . TGTGCCAGCAGTTTAGGGACAAAAGATTCACCCCTCCACTTT CASSLGTKDSPLHF
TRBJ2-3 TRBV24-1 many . TGTGCCACCAGTGTATATGGCTTGGGAGTAGATACGCAGTATTTT CATSVYGLGVDTQYF
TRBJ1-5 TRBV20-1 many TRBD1 TGCAGTGCTAGCAGGGGGGGACAGAATCAGCCCCAGCATTTT CSASRGGQNQPQHF
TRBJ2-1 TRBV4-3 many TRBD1 TGCGCCAGCAGCCAAACCCCGACAGGGCGTAGGGATGAGCAGTTCTTC CASSQTPTGRRDEQFF
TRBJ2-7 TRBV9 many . TGTGCCAGCAGCGTCCAGGGTAGCGAGCAGTACTTC CASSVQGSEQYF
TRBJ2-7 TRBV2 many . TGTGCCAGCATTGACGGGAGTTCCTACGAGCAGTACTTC CASIDGSSYEQYF
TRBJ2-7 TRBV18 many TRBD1 TGTGCCAGCTCATCGGACAGGTGGCTCTCCTACGAGCAGTACTTC CASSSDRWLSYEQYF
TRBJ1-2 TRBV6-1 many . TGTGCCAGCAGGGGAAGTGGCTACTATGGCTACACCTTC CASRGSGYYGYTF
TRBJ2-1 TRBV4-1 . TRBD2 TGCGCCAGCAGCCAAGCCGGACTAGCGGGGGGCGATGAGCAGTTCTTC CASSQAGLAGGDEQFF
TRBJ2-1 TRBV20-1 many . TGCAGTGCTAGAGAGATGGATGAGCAGTTCTTC CSAREMDEQFF
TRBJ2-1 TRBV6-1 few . TGTGCCAGCAGTGCGACTCACCTTTACAATGAGCAGTTCTTC CASSATHLYNEQFF
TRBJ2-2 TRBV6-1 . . TGTGCCAGCAGTGAACTTGGTTTAGCTATCACCGGGGAGCTGTTTTTT CASSELGLAITGELFF
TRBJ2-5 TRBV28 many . TGTGCCAGCGGAGGCTGGTTAGAGACCCAGTACTTC CASGGWLETQYF
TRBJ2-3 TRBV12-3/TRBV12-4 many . TGTGCCAGCAGTCCTGGGCACGGGGCGGCGGGCACAGATACGCAGTATTTT CASSPGHGAAGTDTQYF
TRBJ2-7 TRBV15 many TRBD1 TGTGCCACCAGCAGAGATCATGACAGGGCGGGCGAGCAGTACTTC CATSRDHDRAGEQYF
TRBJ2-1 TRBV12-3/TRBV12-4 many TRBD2 TGTGCCAGCAGTTCCCTAGCGGGGTACAATGAGCAGTTCTTC CASSSLAGYNEQFF
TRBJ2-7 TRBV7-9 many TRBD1 TGTGCCAGCAGCTTAGGACCTCTTAAACAGGGGTACGAGCAGTACTTC CASSLGPLKQGYEQYF
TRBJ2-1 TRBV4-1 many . TGCGCCAGCAGCCATCCCCTGCTGCTCTCCTACAATGAGCAGTTCTTC CASSHPLLLSYNEQFF
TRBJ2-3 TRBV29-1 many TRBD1 TGCAGCCTATCGGGTTCCGGGACAGGGAGTGGAGATACGCAGTATTTT CSLSGSGTGSGDTQYF
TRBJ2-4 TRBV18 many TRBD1 TGTGCCAGCTCACTGCCCAAGGGGGCTAGGAACATTCAGTACTTC CASSLPKGARNIQYF